This is a list of T cell receptor beta chains from one sample in a study of T cell changes during pregnancy in multiple sclerosis. Measured with immunoSEQ multiplex PCR; TCRdb has only the in-frame clones, and not every one. In the table there are about 110,000 clones, less than 95% of which are singletons. The material was peripheral blood, obtained in the third trimester of pregnancy. The receptors come from a female donor in good health, enrolled as a control in a pregnancy study. The CDR3 runs from the conserved cysteine through the conserved F or W. The order of the fields is D gene, clone size, CDR3 length, J gene, V gene, CDR3 DNA, CDR3 protein. D genes are given only for firm matches. The size field is filled for only some rows; it gives once, few, many or a size class.

d_gene: -
abundance: -
len: 16
j_gene: TRBJ2-1
v_gene: TRBV4-2
CDR3nt: TGTGCCAGCAGCCAAGATCGGGAGAGCTCCTACAATGAGCAGTTCTTC
CDR3aa: CASSQDRESSYNEQFF

d_gene: TRBD1
abundance: -
len: 14
j_gene: TRBJ1-1
v_gene: TRBV6-1
CDR3nt: TGTGCCAGCAGTGAGCGGGGACAGGGGGCAAGAGCTTTCTTT
CDR3aa: CASSERGQGARAFF

d_gene: -
abundance: -
len: 15
j_gene: TRBJ2-6
v_gene: TRBV2
CDR3nt: TGTGCCAGCAGTGAAGGGGAGTTTGCGGCCAACGTCCTGACTTTC
CDR3aa: CASSEGEFAANVLTF

d_gene: TRBD1
abundance: once
len: 19
j_gene: TRBJ2-6
v_gene: TRBV7-9
CDR3nt: TGTGCCAGCAGCTCGACCGGGACAGGTGCCCTGGGGGGGGCCAACGTCCTGACTTTC
CDR3aa: CASSSTGTGALGGANVLTF

d_gene: -
abundance: -
len: 13
j_gene: TRBJ1-2
v_gene: TRBV11-3
CDR3nt: TGTGCCAGCAGCTCGGACACAAACTATGGCTACACCTTC
CDR3aa: CASSSDTNYGYTF

d_gene: TRBD1
abundance: once
len: 18
j_gene: TRBJ1-6
v_gene: TRBV19
CDR3nt: TGTGCCAGTAGTGAGGAGGGGACAGGGAGCTCCTATAATTCACCCCTCCACTTT
CDR3aa: CASSEEGTGSSYNSPLHF

d_gene: -
abundance: -
len: 14
j_gene: TRBJ1-2
v_gene: TRBV4-3
CDR3nt: TGCGCCAGCAGCCAGGAGACTGAGAACTATGGCTACACCTTC
CDR3aa: CASSQETENYGYTF

d_gene: TRBD1
abundance: -
len: 15
j_gene: TRBJ1-2
v_gene: TRBV5-4
CDR3nt: TGTGCCAGCAGCCCAAGGGACAGGGAGTTCTATGGCTACACCTTC
CDR3aa: CASSPRDREFYGYTF

d_gene: -
abundance: -
len: 13
j_gene: TRBJ1-2
v_gene: TRBV4-3
CDR3nt: TGCGCCAGCAGCCAGGACAGAAACTATGGCTACACCTTC
CDR3aa: CASSQDRNYGYTF

d_gene: TRBD1
abundance: -
len: 14
j_gene: TRBJ1-2
v_gene: TRBV2
CDR3nt: TGTGCCAGCAGTGACAGGGGGCGTTACTATGGCTACACCTTC
CDR3aa: CASSDRGRYYGYTF

d_gene: -
abundance: once
len: 12
j_gene: TRBJ2-4
v_gene: TRBV5-1
CDR3nt: TGCGCCAGCAGGAGTGGAGGAAACATTCAGTACTTC
CDR3aa: CASRSGGNIQYF

d_gene: -
abundance: -
len: 15
j_gene: TRBJ1-5
v_gene: TRBV11-2
CDR3nt: TGTGCCAGCAGCTTAGAACACTATAGCAATCAGCCCCAGCATTTT
CDR3aa: CASSLEHYSNQPQHF

d_gene: TRBD1
abundance: -
len: 16
j_gene: TRBJ1-1
v_gene: TRBV19
CDR3nt: TGTGCCAGTAGTCCCACGGGCAGGGGGCTGAGAACTGAAGCTTTCTTT
CDR3aa: CASSPTGRGLRTEAFF

d_gene: TRBD1
abundance: -
len: 13
j_gene: TRBJ1-5
v_gene: TRBV30
CDR3nt: TGTGCCTGGAGGGACAGGGGTAATCAGCCCCAGCATTTT
CDR3aa: CAWRDRGNQPQHF

d_gene: TRBD1
abundance: -
len: 14
j_gene: TRBJ1-1
v_gene: TRBV5-8
CDR3nt: TGTGCCAGCAGCCAAGGGACAGGGGGAACTGAAGCTTTCTTT
CDR3aa: CASSQGTGGTEAFF

d_gene: TRBD1
abundance: -
len: 15
j_gene: TRBJ1-4
v_gene: TRBV9
CDR3nt: TGTGCCAGCAGCGCAACGGGACAGGGGGTTCTTGGACTGTTTTTT
CDR3aa: CASSATGQGVLGLFF

d_gene: -
abundance: -
len: 13
j_gene: TRBJ2-2
v_gene: TRBV7-2
CDR3nt: TGTGCCAGCGCCCCTAGTCAGAAAGGGGAGCTGTTTTTT
CDR3aa: CASAPSQKGELFF

d_gene: TRBD1
abundance: -
len: 13
j_gene: TRBJ1-2
v_gene: TRBV5-5
CDR3nt: TGTGCCAGCAGCCGACAGGGTACGGGTGGCTACACCTTC
CDR3aa: CASSRQGTGGYTF

d_gene: -
abundance: -
len: 13
j_gene: TRBJ1-3
v_gene: TRBV15
CDR3nt: TGTGCCACCAGCGCCGGTTATGGAAACACCATATATTTT
CDR3aa: CATSAGYGNTIYF

d_gene: TRBD2
abundance: -
len: 15
j_gene: TRBJ2-1
v_gene: TRBV9
CDR3nt: TGTGCCAGCAGCACCACCGGGACTAGCGCCCATGAGCAGTTCTTC
CDR3aa: CASSTTGTSAHEQFF

d_gene: -
abundance: -
len: 15
j_gene: TRBJ1-5
v_gene: TRBV27
CDR3nt: TGTGCCAGCAGTGAAATGCCCGGGACACCGTCAGCCCAGCATTTT
CDR3aa: CASSEMPGTPSAQHF

d_gene: TRBD2
abundance: -
len: 15
j_gene: TRBJ2-3
v_gene: TRBV4-3
CDR3nt: TGCGCCAGCAGCCTGGGACTAGCGGGCACAGATACGCAGTATTTT
CDR3aa: CASSLGLAGTDTQYF

d_gene: TRBD1
abundance: -
len: 13
j_gene: TRBJ1-2
v_gene: TRBV5-6
CDR3nt: TGTGCCAGCAGCACCGCGGGACAGGGTGACTACACCTTC
CDR3aa: CASSTAGQGDYTF

d_gene: -
abundance: -
len: 15
j_gene: TRBJ1-1
v_gene: TRBV7-8
CDR3nt: TGTGCCTCGCAATCAGGGGTAGAGGGGAACACTGAAGCTTTCTTT
CDR3aa: CASQSGVEGNTEAFF

d_gene: TRBD2
abundance: -
len: 16
j_gene: TRBJ2-2
v_gene: TRBV7-3
CDR3nt: TGTGCCAGCAGCTTAGGACTAGCGGGGGGAACCGGGGAGCTGTTTTTT
CDR3aa: CASSLGLAGGTGELFF

d_gene: -
abundance: -
len: 20
j_gene: TRBJ1-6
v_gene: TRBV5-1
CDR3nt: TGCGCCAGCAGCTTGGAAATACAGTACCCCTCGGGGTCCTATAATTCACCCCTCCACTTT
CDR3aa: CASSLEIQYPSGSYNSPLHF

d_gene: TRBD1
abundance: -
len: 14
j_gene: TRBJ1-2
v_gene: TRBV27
CDR3nt: TGTGCCAGCAGTTTAACCCCGACAGGGATCTTATACACCTTC
CDR3aa: CASSLTPTGILYTF

d_gene: -
abundance: -
len: 11
j_gene: TRBJ2-2
v_gene: TRBV2
CDR3nt: TGTGCCAGCTTAGAGACCGGGGAGCTGTTTTTT
CDR3aa: CASLETGELFF

d_gene: -
abundance: -
len: 14
j_gene: TRBJ2-2
v_gene: TRBV6-1
CDR3nt: TGTGCCAGCAGTGACAGGGGGAACACCGGGGAGCTGTTTTTT
CDR3aa: CASSDRGNTGELFF

d_gene: TRBD1
abundance: once
len: 14
j_gene: TRBJ1-5
v_gene: TRBV6-1
CDR3nt: TGTGCCAGCAGGGCCGGGACAGGGAATCAGCCCCAGCATTTT
CDR3aa: CASRAGTGNQPQHF

d_gene: -
abundance: -
len: 13
j_gene: TRBJ1-1
v_gene: TRBV6-5
CDR3nt: TGTGCCAGCAGTAGAACTGCTCACACTGAAGCTTTCTTT
CDR3aa: CASSRTAHTEAFF

d_gene: -
abundance: -
len: 15
j_gene: TRBJ1-2
v_gene: TRBV27
CDR3nt: TGTGCCAGCAGTTTACGGGGGGTTCGTAACTATGGCTACACCTTC
CDR3aa: CASSLRGVRNYGYTF

d_gene: TRBD1
abundance: -
len: 14
j_gene: TRBJ2-7
v_gene: TRBV5-4
CDR3nt: TGTGCCAGCAGCTTCGGACAGGGGATCTACGAGCAGTACTTC
CDR3aa: CASSFGQGIYEQYF

d_gene: -
abundance: -
len: 17
j_gene: TRBJ2-1
v_gene: TRBV4-3
CDR3nt: TGCGCCAGCAGCCAAGGATTTAACGCGCCCCCCTACAATGAGCAGTTCTTC
CDR3aa: CASSQGFNAPPYNEQFF

d_gene: TRBD1
abundance: -
len: 17
j_gene: TRBJ1-6
v_gene: TRBV30
CDR3nt: TGTGCCTGGAGTGTTTTACTGACAGGGAGTTCTGGTTCACCCCTCCACTTT
CDR3aa: CAWSVLLTGSSGSPLHF

d_gene: TRBD1
abundance: -
len: 16
j_gene: TRBJ2-6
v_gene: TRBV7-9
CDR3nt: TGTGCCAGCAGCTCGGGACAGGGGAGAGGGGCCAACGTCCTGACTTTC
CDR3aa: CASSSGQGRGANVLTF

d_gene: -
abundance: once
len: 16
j_gene: TRBJ1-6
v_gene: TRBV27
CDR3nt: TGTGCCAGCAGTTCCGGACAGAGCTCCTATAATTCACCCCTCCACTTT
CDR3aa: CASSSGQSSYNSPLHF

d_gene: -
abundance: once
len: 16
j_gene: TRBJ1-2
v_gene: TRBV27
CDR3nt: TGTGCCAGCAGTTTATTGGCAGGGGCCGTTCCTTATGGCTACACCTTC
CDR3aa: CASSLLAGAVPYGYTF

d_gene: -
abundance: -
len: 14
j_gene: TRBJ1-5
v_gene: TRBV5-6
CDR3nt: TGTGCCAGCAGCTTGGACAGGAGCAATCAGCCCCAGCATTTT
CDR3aa: CASSLDRSNQPQHF

d_gene: TRBD1
abundance: -
len: 17
j_gene: TRBJ1-1
v_gene: TRBV7-8
CDR3nt: TGTGCCAGCAGCCCCTTACAGGGGGCGAGGGTGAACACTGAAGCTTTCTTT
CDR3aa: CASSPLQGARVNTEAFF

d_gene: TRBD1
abundance: -
len: 16
j_gene: TRBJ1-5
v_gene: TRBV30
CDR3nt: TGTGCCTGGAGTGATCTTCGGACAGGGAACAATCAGCCCCAGCATTTT
CDR3aa: CAWSDLRTGNNQPQHF

d_gene: -
abundance: -
len: 15
j_gene: TRBJ2-2
v_gene: TRBV19
CDR3nt: TGTGCCAGTAGTATAGGGCAGGGCAACACCGGGGAGCTGTTTTTT
CDR3aa: CASSIGQGNTGELFF

d_gene: TRBD2
abundance: -
len: 16
j_gene: TRBJ2-2
v_gene: TRBV4-3
CDR3nt: TGCGCCAGCAGCCAAGATAGCGGGGGGGGCACCGGGGAGCTGTTTTTT
CDR3aa: CASSQDSGGGTGELFF

d_gene: -
abundance: -
len: 15
j_gene: TRBJ2-2
v_gene: TRBV6-5
CDR3nt: TGTGCCAGCAGTTACGAGACTGGGAACACCGGGGAGCTGTTTTTT
CDR3aa: CASSYETGNTGELFF

d_gene: TRBD1
abundance: -
len: 16
j_gene: TRBJ1-2
v_gene: TRBV14
CDR3nt: TGTGCCAGCAGCCGGGGGGACAGGGGGCTGTACTATGGCTACACCTTC
CDR3aa: CASSRGDRGLYYGYTF

d_gene: -
abundance: -
len: 15
j_gene: TRBJ1-2
v_gene: TRBV29-1
CDR3nt: TGCAGCGTTGAATATGTCTTCCCAGCTAACTATGGCTACACCTTC
CDR3aa: CSVEYVFPANYGYTF